This T cell receptor beta chain was identified in a study of chemoradiotherapy in HPV16-positive cancers. Study-wide findings and caveats: In HPV16-positive patients, HPV-responsive T-cell expansion tracked better recurrence-free survival. Only a couple of HPV16-positive patients supplied the functional HPV-specificity definition. Non-HPV-specific T cells did not expand in tumors during treatment, whereas candidate HPV-specific clones and E7-related motifs did.

Generated by immunoSEQ multiplex PCR, the TCRdb table keeps only in-frame clones and is missing some. The sample contains roughly 12,000 clones, less than 75% of which appear only once. V shed 1 base and J shed 3 bases, with 15 bases lying between them. Germline V gene sequence: CDR1 SGHRS, CDR2 YFSETQ. This CDR3 region has 16 residues. Regarding this clone: What it recognizes is unknown.

Samples were taken several times over chemoradiotherapy. This chain connects TRBV5-1 to TRBJ2-3; possible D gene TRBD2, 6 bases. The sequence derives from a human donor with HPV-associated anogenital cancer. Sampling was done from a patient who underwent chemoradiotherapy. CDR3 amino acids: CASSLRDLGRTDTQYF. As DNA, the CDR3 is TGCGCCAGCAGCTTGAGGGACTTGGGGAGGACAGATACGCAGTATTTT.